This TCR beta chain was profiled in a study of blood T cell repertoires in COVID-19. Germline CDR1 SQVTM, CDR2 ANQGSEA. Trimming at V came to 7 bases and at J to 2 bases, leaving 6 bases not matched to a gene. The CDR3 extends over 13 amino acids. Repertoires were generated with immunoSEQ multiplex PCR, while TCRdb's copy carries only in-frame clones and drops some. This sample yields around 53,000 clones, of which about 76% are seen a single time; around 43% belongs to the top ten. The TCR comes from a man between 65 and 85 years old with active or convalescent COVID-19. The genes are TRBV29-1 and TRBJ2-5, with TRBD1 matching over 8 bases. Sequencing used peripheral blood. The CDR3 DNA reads TGCAGCGCCCGGGACAGGACGCAAGAGACCCAGTACTTC. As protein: CSARDRTQETQYF.